A single sample gave rise to the 6 T cell receptor beta chains below, sequenced in a study of T cell responses to AZD1222 COVID-19 vaccine. Generated by immunoSEQ multiplex PCR, the TCRdb table keeps only in-frame clones and is missing some. The sample records about 130,000 clones, under 90% being singletons. The sequencing used peripheral blood, collected on day 0 of AZD1222 vaccination. The origin of the receptors is an adult in good health.

The chain is built from TRBV12-3 or TRBV12-4 and TRBJ1-2; D unclear. Trimming took off 2 bases at V and 0 bases at J, with 4 bases between the two ends. This CDR3 has 13 amino acids. In DNA form, the CDR3 reads TGTGCCAGCAGTTTACTGTCTAACTATGGCTACACCTTC. Amino acid sequence: CASSLLSNYGYTF.

The chain couples TRBV4-2 to TRBJ2-1; 7 nucleotides match TRBD2. Germline CDR1 LGHNA, CDR2 YNFKEQ. The CDR3 is 15 residues long. Trimming cost V 4 bases and J 2 bases; bases outside gene matches: 5. Here the CDR3 reads CASSPFAGAYNEQFF. CDR3 coding DNA: TGTGCCAGCAGCCCTTTCGCGGGGGCCTACAATGAGCAGTTCTTC.

The rearrangement links TRBV7-2 to TRBJ2-6; D ambiguous. The CDR3 totals 13 residues. Deletions cut 3 bases from V and 7 bases from J, with 7 bases between. Germline lookup yields CDR1 SGHTA and CDR2 FQGNSA. CDR3 region: CASSFWGANVLTF. The CDR3 DNA sequence: TGTGCCAGCAGCTTTTGGGGAGCCAACGTCCTGACTTTC.

The chain couples TRBV4-3 to TRBJ1-1; D gene unclear. Germline CDR1 is LGHNA and CDR2 is YSLEER. The CDR3 is 15 amino acids. Trimming removed 3 bases from V and 2 bases from J, with 13 bases in between. This CDR3 is CASSHIQTINTEAFF. The CDR3 DNA follows: TGCGCCAGCAGCCATATACAGACCATAAACACTGAAGCTTTCTTT.

The chain is built from TRBV5-1 and TRBJ2-7; no reliable D call. The CDR3 consists of 15 residues. Trimming removed 0 bases from V and 2 bases from J, with 12 bases in between. Per germline, CDR1 SGHRS and CDR2 YFSETQ. CDR3 DNA sequence: TGCGCCAGCAGCTTGGCCATCGTTGGGCCCTACGAGCAGTACTTC. Protein sequence: CASSLAIVGPYEQYF.

CDR3 nucleotides: TGTGCCAGCAGGGGGACAGCGAAAGAGACCCAGTACTTC. Protein product: CASRGTAKETQYF. The chain links TRBV28 to TRBJ2-5; 7 nucleotides agree with TRBD1. Germline V gene sequence: CDR1 MDHEN, CDR2 SYDVKM. The CDR3 sequence is 13 residues long. Trimming at V came to 6 bases and at J to 3 bases, leaving 4 bases not matched to a gene.